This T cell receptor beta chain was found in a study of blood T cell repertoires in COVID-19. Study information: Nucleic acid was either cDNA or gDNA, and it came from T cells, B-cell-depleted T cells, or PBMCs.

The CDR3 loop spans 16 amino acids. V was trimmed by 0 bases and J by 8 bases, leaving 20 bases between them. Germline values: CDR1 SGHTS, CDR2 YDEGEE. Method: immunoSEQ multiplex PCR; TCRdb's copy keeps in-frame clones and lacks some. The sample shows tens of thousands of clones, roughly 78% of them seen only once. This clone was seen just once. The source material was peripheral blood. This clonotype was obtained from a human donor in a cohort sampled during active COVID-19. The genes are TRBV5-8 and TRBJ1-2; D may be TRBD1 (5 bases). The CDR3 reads CASSLVSAAPRGGYTF. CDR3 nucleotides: TGTGCCAGCAGCTTGGTTTCGGCCGCTCCAAGGGGAGGCTACACCTTC.